A selection of T cell receptor beta chains follows, all from one sample in a study of T cell responses to AZD1222 COVID-19 vaccine. Assay: immunoSEQ multiplex PCR; the TCRdb copy retains only in-frame clones and omits some. The sample includes 60,000 to 70,000 clones, approximately 80% of them seen just once. The source was peripheral blood, collected on day 0 of AZD1222 vaccination. The receptor set was obtained from an adult in good health. CDR3s include the opening cysteine and the closing phenylalanine or tryptophan. The D gene is left open where the match is weak. Some rows have no size entry. The others give once, few or many, or a class for an expanded clone.

J: TRBJ2-1
V: TRBV5-1
D: -
size: once
CDR3: CASRPTGDSNNEQFF
DNA: TGCGCCAGCAGACCTACAGGGGACTCTAACAATGAGCAGTTCTTC

J: TRBJ2-1
V: TRBV6-5
D: -
size: -
CDR3: CASSYSSSGLDEQFF
DNA: TGTGCCAGCAGTTACTCGAGCTCAGGGTTAGATGAGCAGTTCTTC

J: TRBJ2-2
V: TRBV11-2
D: -
size: -
CDR3: CASSVTGTGNTGELFF
DNA: TGTGCCAGCAGCGTAACCGGGACTGGCAACACCGGGGAGCTGTTTTTT

J: TRBJ1-2
V: TRBV5-1
D: -
size: -
CDR3: CASSLSREYGYTF
DNA: TGCGCCAGCAGCTTGTCCAGGGAGTATGGCTACACCTTC

J: TRBJ2-2
V: TRBV7-9
D: -
size: -
CDR3: CASSLAQGMTGELFF
DNA: TGTGCCAGCAGCTTAGCGCAGGGTATGACCGGGGAGCTGTTTTTT

J: TRBJ1-2
V: TRBV6-1
D: -
size: -
CDR3: CASSDLGRDFNYGYTF
DNA: TGTGCCAGCAGTGACCTCGGGCGGGATTTTAACTATGGCTACACCTTC

J: TRBJ2-3
V: TRBV7-2
D: -
size: -
CDR3: CASSLGISSDTQYF
DNA: TGTGCCAGCAGCTTAGGCATTTCTTCGGATACGCAGTATTTT

J: TRBJ1-2
V: TRBV5-4
D: -
size: -
CDR3: CASSLGREGYGYTF
DNA: TGTGCCAGCAGCTTGGGCAGGGAGGGTTATGGCTACACCTTC

J: TRBJ1-3
V: TRBV6-1
D: -
size: -
CDR3: CASREPSLGAIGNTIYF
DNA: TGTGCCAGCAGGGAACCCTCACTGGGGGCTATTGGAAACACCATATATTTT

J: TRBJ2-1
V: TRBV9
D: TRBD2
size: -
CDR3: CASSRGVAGASSYNEQFF
DNA: TGTGCCAGCAGCCGCGGGGTAGCGGGGGCCAGCTCCTACAATGAGCAGTTCTTC

J: TRBJ2-4
V: TRBV29-1
D: TRBD1
size: once
CDR3: CSVGLQGVLAKNIQYF
DNA: TGCAGCGTTGGGCTACAGGGGGTTCTGGCCAAAAACATTCAGTACTTC

J: TRBJ2-7
V: TRBV5-1
D: -
size: -
CDR3: CASSWDMFNEQYF
DNA: TGCGCCAGCAGCTGGGACATGTTCAACGAGCAGTACTTC

J: TRBJ1-5
V: TRBV6-1
D: TRBD1
size: once
CDR3: CASSEWSRQGNQPQHF
DNA: TGTGCCAGCAGTGAATGGTCCCGACAGGGGAATCAGCCCCAGCATTTT

J: TRBJ2-3
V: TRBV28
D: -
size: -
CDR3: CASSGGLRGGTDTQYF
DNA: TGTGCCAGCAGCGGAGGTCTCAGGGGAGGCACAGATACGCAGTATTTT

J: TRBJ2-1
V: TRBV5-4
D: -
size: -
CDR3: CASSFERGPYNEQFF
DNA: TGTGCCAGCAGCTTTGAACGGGGACCCTACAATGAGCAGTTCTTC